This is a list of T cell receptor beta chains from one sample in a study of cytomegalovirus exposure and HLA in healthy donors. Profiling relied on immunoSEQ multiplex PCR, and the TCRdb table lists in-frame clones only, not all of them. The data hold around 170,000 clones, with over 70% observed a single time. The sequencing sample was made of PBMCs. Every receptor here comes from a woman in her 40s in good health and CMV-seropositive. CDR3s include the opening cysteine and the closing phenylalanine or tryptophan. The order of the fields is clone size, D gene, J gene, CDR3 length, V gene, CDR3 protein, CDR3 DNA. The D gene is left open where the match is weak. Expanded clones are given a class, and other clones once, few, many or no size at all.

- | - | TRBJ1-5 | 13 | TRBV14 | CASSPSYNQPQHF | TGTGCCAGCAGCCCCTCGTACAATCAGCCCCAGCATTTT
few | - | TRBJ2-7 | 13 | TRBV27 | CASSLLEGYEQYF | TGTGCCAGCAGTTTACTGGAGGGCTACGAGCAGTACTTC
- | - | TRBJ1-4 | 13 | TRBV10-1 | CARRKDFNEKLFF | TGCGCCAGACGGAAAGACTTTAATGAAAAACTGTTTTTT
- | - | TRBJ1-6 | 15 | TRBV28 | CASSPVAQSNSPLHF | TGTGCCAGCAGTCCGGTTGCACAGAGTAATTCACCCCTCCACTTT
- | TRBD2 | TRBJ2-6 | 17 | TRBV18 | CASSPLRGGAGANVLTF | TGTGCCAGCTCACCACTCCGGGGGGGAGCTGGGGCCAACGTCCTGACTTTC
- | - | TRBJ2-7 | 13 | TRBV29-1 | CSVKDDRRYEQYF | TGCAGCGTAAAAGATGACAGAAGGTACGAGCAGTACTTC
- | TRBD2 | TRBJ2-7 | 13 | TRBV19 | CASRERGVGEQYF | TGTGCCAGTAGGGAGCGGGGAGTTGGCGAGCAGTACTTC
- | - | TRBJ2-3 | 13 | TRBV5-4 | CASSISLRDTQYF | TGTGCCAGCAGCATCTCTCTGCGGGATACGCAGTATTTT
- | TRBD1 | TRBJ1-3 | 17 | TRBV9 | CASSPHPGTGSGNTIYF | TGTGCCAGCAGTCCCCATCCCGGGACAGGGTCTGGAAACACCATATATTTT
- | TRBD1 | TRBJ1-2 | 13 | TRBV5-4 | CASSRDSLYGYTF | TGTGCCAGCAGTCGGGACAGCCTCTATGGCTACACCTTC
- | - | TRBJ2-7 | 14 | TRBV28 | CASSFRGSSYEQYF | TGTGCCAGCAGTTTCCGGGGGAGCTCCTACGAGCAGTACTTC
- | TRBD2 | TRBJ2-5 | 12 | TRBV28 | CAAEGPSGGLNF | TGTGCCGCCGAGGGGCCTAGCGGGGGGTTGAACTTC
- | - | TRBJ2-4 | 11 | TRBV6-5 | CASKGASIQYF | TGTGCCAGCAAAGGAGCTAGCATTCAGTACTTC
- | - | TRBJ2-2 | 17 | TRBV7-3 | CASSSRAGPVNTGELFF | TGTGCCAGCAGCTCGCGGGCGGGACCAGTGAACACCGGGGAGCTGTTTTTT
- | - | TRBJ2-5 | 12 | TRBV5-4 | CASSPQGETQYF | TGTGCCAGCAGTCCGCAGGGTGAGACCCAGTACTTC
once | TRBD1 | TRBJ1-2 | 14 | TRBV30 | CAWSVQGAASGYTF | TGTGCCTGGAGTGTACAGGGGGCGGCCTCTGGCTACACCTTC
- | - | TRBJ2-5 | 14 | TRBV5-1 | CASSLAREKETQYF | TGCGCCAGCAGCTTGGCCAGGGAAAAAGAGACCCAGTACTTC
- | - | TRBJ1-1 | 14 | TRBV7-9 | CASSLMGGGTEAFF | TGTGCCAGCAGCTTGATGGGTGGCGGGACTGAAGCTTTCTTT
- | - | TRBJ1-5 | 15 | TRBV4-3 | CASSQDPASNQPQHF | TGCGCCAGCAGCCAAGATCCCGCGAGCAATCAGCCCCAGCATTTT
- | TRBD1 | TRBJ2-7 | 16 | TRBV5-1 | CASRKAGQGLTYEQYF | TGCGCCAGCAGGAAGGCCGGACAGGGCTTAACCTACGAGCAGTACTTC
- | - | TRBJ1-2 | 12 | TRBV7-3 | CASSPRGYGYTF | TGTGCCAGCAGCCCTAGGGGCTATGGCTACACCTTC
- | TRBD2 | TRBJ2-2 | 12 | TRBV10-3 | CASREVTGELFF | TGTGCCTCCCGGGAGGTCACCGGGGAGCTGTTTTTT
- | - | TRBJ1-1 | 13 | TRBV6-4 | CASSAQGNTEAFF | TGTGCCAGCAGTGCCCAGGGGAACACTGAAGCTTTCTTT
- | - | TRBJ1-4 | 15 | TRBV7-9 | CSSSLTGGTNEKLFF | TGTTCCAGCAGCTTAACGGGGGGAACTAATGAAAAACTGTTTTTT
few | TRBD1 | TRBJ2-7 | 17 | TRBV12-5 | CASGLDHRTGMGYEQYF | TGTGCTAGTGGTTTGGACCATCGGACAGGAATGGGCTACGAGCAGTACTTC
- | - | TRBJ2-1 | 15 | TRBV7-9 | CSSSFQGTFYNEQFF | TGTTCCAGCAGCTTTCAGGGGACCTTTTACAATGAGCAGTTCTTC
- | TRBD1 | TRBJ1-2 | 14 | TRBV30 | CAWTRQGLVDGYTF | TGTGCCTGGACCCGACAGGGATTAGTGGATGGCTACACCTTC
- | TRBD1 | TRBJ1-4 | 15 | TRBV9 | CASSAEGGPNEKLFF | TGTGCCAGCAGCGCCGAAGGGGGCCCCAATGAAAAACTGTTTTTT
- | - | TRBJ1-2 | 16 | TRBV11-2 | CASSPLRDTPGYGYTF | TGTGCCAGCAGCCCGCTACGGGACACACCTGGATATGGCTACACCTTC
once | - | TRBJ1-3 | 14 | TRBV4-2 | CASSQVGALNTIYF | TGTGCCAGCAGCCAAGTGGGGGCTCTGAACACCATATATTTT
- | TRBD1 | TRBJ2-1 | 15 | TRBV4-1 | CASSSTGTGANEQFF | TGCGCCAGCAGCTCCACCGGGACAGGGGCCAATGAGCAGTTCTTC
- | - | TRBJ2-3 | 15 | TRBV7-9 | CSSSTGGPFTDTQYF | TGTTCCAGCAGCACCGGGGGACCTTTCACAGATACGCAGTATTTT
- | - | TRBJ2-5 | 15 | TRBV19 | CASSILAGVQETQYF | TGTGCCAGTAGTATCCTGGCAGGGGTTCAAGAGACCCAGTACTTC
- | - | TRBJ2-1 | 12 | TRBV5-6 | CASSKEPYEQFF | TGTGCCAGCAGTAAGGAGCCTTATGAGCAGTTCTTC
- | TRBD1 | TRBJ1-4 | 15 | TRBV6-6 | CASSYGDRDLEKLFF | TGTGCCAGCAGTTACGGGGACAGGGATCTTGAAAAACTGTTTTTT
- | - | TRBJ1-4 | 14 | TRBV4-1 | CASSPRAHNEKLFF | TGCGCCAGCAGCCCCAGGGCTCATAATGAAAAACTGTTTTTT
- | - | TRBJ1-1 | 14 | TRBV5-1 | CASSLAGEVAEAFF | TGCGCCAGCAGCTTGGCCGGGGAGGTCGCTGAAGCTTTCTTT
- | - | TRBJ2-1 | 15 | TRBV7-2 | CASSLSVGSSNEQFF | TGTGCCAGCAGCTTAAGCGTAGGTTCGAGCAATGAGCAGTTCTTC
few | - | TRBJ2-3 | 17 | TRBV5-4 | CASSLRSAGAYSDTQYF | TGTGCCAGCAGCTTGAGATCTGCGGGGGCTTATTCAGATACGCAGTATTTT
- | - | TRBJ2-1 | 13 | TRBV7-9 | CASSLTASNEQFF | TGTGCCAGCAGCTTAACAGCCTCCAATGAGCAGTTCTTC
- | TRBD1 | TRBJ2-2 | 15 | TRBV5-1 | CASSRDRVGTGELFF | TGCGCCAGCAGCAGGGACAGGGTAGGCACCGGGGAGCTGTTTTTT
- | TRBD1 | TRBJ1-5 | 15 | TRBV19 | CASSIDRTGIAAQHF | TGTGCCAGTAGTATAGATCGGACAGGGATTGCAGCCCAGCATTTT
- | - | TRBJ2-1 | 19 | TRBV7-7 | CASSQQGSAKISSYNEQFF | TGTGCTAGCAGCCAACAGGGTTCGGCGAAAATTAGCTCCTACAATGAGCAGTTCTTC
- | TRBD1 | TRBJ2-2 | 17 | TRBV2 | CASSEVVDRVKPGELFF | TGTGCCAGCAGTGAAGTAGTAGACAGGGTAAAGCCCGGGGAGCTGTTTTTT
- | - | TRBJ2-2 | 17 | TRBV21-1 | CASSKREKQGLIGELFF | TGTGCCAGCAGCAAACGGGAAAAACAGGGATTGATCGGGGAGCTGTTTTTT
- | TRBD1 | TRBJ1-5 | 14 | TRBV30 | CAWTRQGSNQPQHF | TGTGCCTGGACCAGACAGGGTAGCAATCAGCCCCAGCATTTT
- | TRBD1 | TRBJ1-4 | 12 | TRBV6-6 | CASRTGTEQLFF | TGTGCCAGCCGGACAGGAACCGAACAACTGTTTTTT
- | - | TRBJ1-1 | 14 | TRBV5-6 | CASTTRGAVTEAFF | TGTGCCAGCACTACGCGGGGGGCGGTCACTGAAGCTTTCTTT
- | - | TRBJ2-5 | 13 | TRBV7-9 | CASSFGLEETQYF | TGTGCCAGCAGCTTCGGACTCGAAGAGACCCAGTACTTC
few | - | TRBJ1-1 | 14 | TRBV18 | CASSPGGNRAEAFF | TGTGCCAGCTCACCTGGCGGGAATAGGGCTGAAGCTTTCTTT
- | TRBD1 | TRBJ1-6 | 14 | TRBV6-5 | CASRSQGAFVPLHF | TGTGCCAGCAGGTCCCAGGGGGCATTCGTTCCCCTCCACTTT
few | - | TRBJ1-2 | 14 | TRBV5-4 | CASGHFAANYGYTF | TGTGCCAGCGGCCATTTTGCGGCTAACTATGGCTACACCTTC
- | - | TRBJ2-3 | 12 | TRBV29-1 | CSVETSTDTQYF | TGCAGCGTTGAGACTAGCACAGATACGCAGTATTTT
once | TRBD1 | TRBJ2-7 | 15 | TRBV5-6 | CASSFSGTGGYEQYF | TGTGCCAGCAGTTTCTCCGGGACAGGGGGCTACGAGCAGTACTTC
- | - | TRBJ1-2 | 14 | TRBV6-4 | CASSDSEGVYGYTF | TGTGCCAGCAGTGACTCGGAAGGGGTGTATGGCTACACCTTC